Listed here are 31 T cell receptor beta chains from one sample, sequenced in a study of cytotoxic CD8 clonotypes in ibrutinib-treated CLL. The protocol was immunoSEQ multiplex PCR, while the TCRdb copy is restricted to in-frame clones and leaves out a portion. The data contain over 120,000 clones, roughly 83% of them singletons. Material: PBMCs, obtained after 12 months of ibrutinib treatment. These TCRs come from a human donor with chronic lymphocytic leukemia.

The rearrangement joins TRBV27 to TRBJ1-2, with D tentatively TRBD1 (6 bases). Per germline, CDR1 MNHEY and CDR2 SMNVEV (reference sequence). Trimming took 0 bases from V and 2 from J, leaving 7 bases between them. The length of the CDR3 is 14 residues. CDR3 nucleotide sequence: TGTGCCAGCAGTTTATCAGGGGGAAACTATGGCTACACCTTC. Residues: CASSLSGGNYGYTF.

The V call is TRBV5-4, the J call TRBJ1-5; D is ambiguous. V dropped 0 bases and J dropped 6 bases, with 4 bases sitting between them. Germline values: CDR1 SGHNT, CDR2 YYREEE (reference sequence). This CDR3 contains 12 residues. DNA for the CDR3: TGTGCCAGCAGCTTGGATGGTCAGCCCCAGCATTTT. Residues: CASSLDGQPQHF.

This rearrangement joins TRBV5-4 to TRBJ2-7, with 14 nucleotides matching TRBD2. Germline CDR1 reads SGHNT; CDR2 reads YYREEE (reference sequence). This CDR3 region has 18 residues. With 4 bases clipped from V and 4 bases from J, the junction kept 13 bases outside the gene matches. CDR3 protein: CASSPGPRGTSGRYEQYF. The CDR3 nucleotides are TGTGCCAGCAGCCCGGGCCCTCGAGGGACTAGCGGGAGATACGAGCAGTACTTC.

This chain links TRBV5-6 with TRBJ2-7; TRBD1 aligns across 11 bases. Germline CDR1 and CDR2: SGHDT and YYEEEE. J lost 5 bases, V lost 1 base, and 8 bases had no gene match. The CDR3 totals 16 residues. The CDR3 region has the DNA TGTGCCAGCAGCTTGCCGGGACAGGGGGTACAGAACGAGCAGTACTTC. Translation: CASSLPGQGVQNEQYF.

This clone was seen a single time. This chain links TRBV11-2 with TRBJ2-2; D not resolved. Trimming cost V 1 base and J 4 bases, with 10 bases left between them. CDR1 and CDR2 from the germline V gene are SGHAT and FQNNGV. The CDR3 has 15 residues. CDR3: CASSLASWVTGELFF. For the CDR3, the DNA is TGTGCCAGCAGCTTAGCTTCCTGGGTCACCGGGGAGCTGTTTTTT.

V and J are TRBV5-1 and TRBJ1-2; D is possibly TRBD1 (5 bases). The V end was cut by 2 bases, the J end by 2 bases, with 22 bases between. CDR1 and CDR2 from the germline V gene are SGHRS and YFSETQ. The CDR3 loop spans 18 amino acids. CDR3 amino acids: CASSLHRDSSELNYGYTF. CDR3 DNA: TGCGCCAGCAGCTTACACCGGGACTCATCCGAACTAAACTATGGCTACACCTTC.

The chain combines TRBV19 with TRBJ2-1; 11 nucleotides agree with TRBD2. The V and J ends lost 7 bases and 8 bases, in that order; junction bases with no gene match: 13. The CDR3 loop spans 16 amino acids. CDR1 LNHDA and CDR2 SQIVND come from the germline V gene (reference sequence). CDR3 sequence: CASTSWVAGGRDEQFF. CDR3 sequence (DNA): TGTGCCAGTACCTCTTGGGTAGCGGGAGGGAGGGATGAGCAGTTCTTC.

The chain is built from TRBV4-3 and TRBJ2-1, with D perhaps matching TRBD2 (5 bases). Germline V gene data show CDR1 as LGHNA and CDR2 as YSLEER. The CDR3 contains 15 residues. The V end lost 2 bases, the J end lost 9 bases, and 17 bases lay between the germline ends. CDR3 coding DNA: TGCGCCAGCAGCCAAAGCGAGGTTCTAGCCAGTGAGCAGTTCTTC. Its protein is CASSQSEVLASEQFF.

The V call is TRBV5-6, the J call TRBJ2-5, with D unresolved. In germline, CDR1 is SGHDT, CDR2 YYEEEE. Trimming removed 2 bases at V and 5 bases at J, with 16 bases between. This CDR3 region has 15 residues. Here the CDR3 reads CASSLLGLSVETQYF. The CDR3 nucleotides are TGTGCCAGCAGCTTATTAGGATTGTCAGTCGAGACCCAGTACTTC.

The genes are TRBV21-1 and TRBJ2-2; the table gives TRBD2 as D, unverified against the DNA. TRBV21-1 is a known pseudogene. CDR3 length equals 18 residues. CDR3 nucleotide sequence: TGTGCCAGCAGCAAACGGTTGCGGGAGGGCTTAATGGGCGGGGAGCTGTTTTTT. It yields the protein CASSKRLREGLMGGELFF.

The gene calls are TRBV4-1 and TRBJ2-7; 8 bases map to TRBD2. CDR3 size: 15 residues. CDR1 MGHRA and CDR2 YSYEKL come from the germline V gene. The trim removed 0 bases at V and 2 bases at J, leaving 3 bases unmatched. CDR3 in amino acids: CASSQDREGAYEQYF. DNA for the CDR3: TGCGCCAGCAGCCAAGACCGGGAGGGGGCCTACGAGCAGTACTTC.

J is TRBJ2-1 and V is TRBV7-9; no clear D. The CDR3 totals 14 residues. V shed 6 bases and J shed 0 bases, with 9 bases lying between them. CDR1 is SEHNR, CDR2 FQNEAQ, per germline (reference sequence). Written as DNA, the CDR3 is TGTGCCAGCAGAAGGGTTGACTCCTACAATGAGCAGTTCTTC. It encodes CASRRVDSYNEQFF. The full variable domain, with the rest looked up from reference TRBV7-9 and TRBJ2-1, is DTGVSQNPRHKITKRGQNVTFRCDPISEHNRLYWYRQTLGQGPEFLTYFQNEAQLEKSRLLSDRFSAERPKGSFSTLEIQRTEQGDSAMYLCASRRVDSYNEQFFGPGTRLTVL.

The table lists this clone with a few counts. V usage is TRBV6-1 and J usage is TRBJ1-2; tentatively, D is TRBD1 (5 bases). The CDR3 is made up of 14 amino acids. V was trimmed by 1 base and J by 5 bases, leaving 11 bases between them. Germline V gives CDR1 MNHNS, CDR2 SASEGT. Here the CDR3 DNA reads TGTGCCAGCAGTGAAGGGGGCAGGGAGTATGGCTACACCTTC. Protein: CASSEGGREYGYTF.

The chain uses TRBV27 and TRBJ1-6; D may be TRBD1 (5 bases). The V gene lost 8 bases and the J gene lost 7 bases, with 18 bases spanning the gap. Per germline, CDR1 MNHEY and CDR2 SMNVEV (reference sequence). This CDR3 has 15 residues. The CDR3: CASGTPPGGNSPLHF. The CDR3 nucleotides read TGTGCCAGCGGGACTCCCCCGGGAGGGAATTCACCCCTCCACTTT.

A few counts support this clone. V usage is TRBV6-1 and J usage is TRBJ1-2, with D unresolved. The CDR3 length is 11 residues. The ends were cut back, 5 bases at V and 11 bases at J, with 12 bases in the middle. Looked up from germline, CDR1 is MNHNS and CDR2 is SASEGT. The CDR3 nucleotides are TGTGCCAGCAGTTCATGGAGGGAATACACCTTC. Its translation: CASSSWREYTF.

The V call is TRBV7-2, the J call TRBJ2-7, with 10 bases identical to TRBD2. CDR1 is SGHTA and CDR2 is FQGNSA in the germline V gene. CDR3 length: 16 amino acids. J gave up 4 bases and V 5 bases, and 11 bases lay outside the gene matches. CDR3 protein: CASSRRASGSPYEQYF. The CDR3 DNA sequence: TGTGCCAGCAGCCGTCGGGCTAGCGGGAGCCCTTACGAGCAGTACTTC.

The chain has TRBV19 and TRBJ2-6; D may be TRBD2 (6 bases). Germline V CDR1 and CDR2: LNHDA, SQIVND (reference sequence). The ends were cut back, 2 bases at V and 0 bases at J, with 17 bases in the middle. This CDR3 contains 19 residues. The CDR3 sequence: CASSISLSGVSSGANVLTF. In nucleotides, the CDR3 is TGTGCCAGTAGTATAAGCCTTAGCGGAGTTAGCTCTGGGGCCAACGTCCTGACTTTC.

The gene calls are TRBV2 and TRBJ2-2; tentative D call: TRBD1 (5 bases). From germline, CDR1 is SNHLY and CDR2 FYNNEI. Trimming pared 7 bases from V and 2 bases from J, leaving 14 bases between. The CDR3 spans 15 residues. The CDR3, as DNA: TGTGCCAGCATCAGGGTAACCTTCAACACCGGGGAGCTGTTTTTT. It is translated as CASIRVTFNTGELFF.

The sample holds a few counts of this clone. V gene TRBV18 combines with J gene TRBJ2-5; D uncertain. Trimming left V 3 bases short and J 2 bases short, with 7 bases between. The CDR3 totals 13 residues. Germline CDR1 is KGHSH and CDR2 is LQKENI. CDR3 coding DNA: TGTGCCAGCTCACCGGTCGGTCAAGAGACCCAGTACTTC. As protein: CASSPVGQETQYF.

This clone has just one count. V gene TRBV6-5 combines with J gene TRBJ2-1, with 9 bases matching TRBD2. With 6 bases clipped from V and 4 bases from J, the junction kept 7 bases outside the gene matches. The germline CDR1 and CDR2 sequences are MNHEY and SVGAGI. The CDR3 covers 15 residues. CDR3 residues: CASSRGTSRYNEQFF. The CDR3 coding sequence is TGTGCCAGCAGCCGAGGGACTAGCCGATACAATGAGCAGTTCTTC.

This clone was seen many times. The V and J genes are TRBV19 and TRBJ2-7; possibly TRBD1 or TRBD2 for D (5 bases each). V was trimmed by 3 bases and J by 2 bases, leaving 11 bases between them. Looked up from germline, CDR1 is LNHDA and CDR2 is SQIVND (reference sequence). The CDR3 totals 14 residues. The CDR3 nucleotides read TGTGCCAGTAGTATTTTGGGACCTCCCTACGAGCAGTACTTC. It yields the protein CASSILGPPYEQYF.

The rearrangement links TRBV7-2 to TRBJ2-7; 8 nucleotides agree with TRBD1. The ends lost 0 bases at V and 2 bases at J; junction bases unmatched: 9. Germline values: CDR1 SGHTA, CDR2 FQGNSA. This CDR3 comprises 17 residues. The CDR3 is CASSLAETGEFTYEQYF. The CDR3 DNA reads TGTGCCAGCAGCTTAGCAGAGACAGGGGAGTTTACCTACGAGCAGTACTTC.

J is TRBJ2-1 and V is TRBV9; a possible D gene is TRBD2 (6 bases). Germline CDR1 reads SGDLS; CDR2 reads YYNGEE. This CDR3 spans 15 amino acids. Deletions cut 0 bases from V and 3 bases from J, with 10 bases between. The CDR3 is CASSVGSGNYNEQFF. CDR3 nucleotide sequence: TGTGCCAGCAGCGTAGGTAGCGGTAACTACAATGAGCAGTTCTTC.

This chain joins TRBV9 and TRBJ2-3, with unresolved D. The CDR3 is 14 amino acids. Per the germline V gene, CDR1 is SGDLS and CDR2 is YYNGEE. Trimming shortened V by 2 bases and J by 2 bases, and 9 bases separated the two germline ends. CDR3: CASSVTVYTDTQYF. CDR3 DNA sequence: TGTGCCAGCAGCGTTACAGTTTACACAGATACGCAGTATTTT.

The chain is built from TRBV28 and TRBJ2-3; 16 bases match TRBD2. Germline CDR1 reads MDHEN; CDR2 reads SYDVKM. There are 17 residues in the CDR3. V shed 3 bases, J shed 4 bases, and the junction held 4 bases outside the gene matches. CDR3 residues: CASSLGLAGGHSDTQYF. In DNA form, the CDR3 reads TGTGCCAGCAGTTTGGGACTAGCGGGAGGGCATTCAGATACGCAGTATTTT. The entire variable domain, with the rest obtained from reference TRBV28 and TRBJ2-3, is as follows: DVKVTQSSRYLVKRTGEKVFLECVQDMDHENMFWYRQDPGLGLRLIYFSYDVKMKEKGDIPEGYSVSREKKERFSLILESASTNQTSMYLCASSLGLAGGHSDTQYFGPGTRLTVL.

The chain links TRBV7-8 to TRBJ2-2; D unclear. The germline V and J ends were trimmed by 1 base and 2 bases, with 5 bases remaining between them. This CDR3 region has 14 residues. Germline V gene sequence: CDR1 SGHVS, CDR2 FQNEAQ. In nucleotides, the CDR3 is TGTGCCAGCAGCTTAGATGGTAACACCGGGGAGCTGTTTTTT. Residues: CASSLDGNTGELFF.

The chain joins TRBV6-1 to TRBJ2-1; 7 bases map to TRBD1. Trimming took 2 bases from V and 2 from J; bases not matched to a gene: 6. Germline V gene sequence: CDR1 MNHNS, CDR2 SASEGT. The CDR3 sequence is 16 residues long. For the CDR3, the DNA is TGTGCCAGCAGTGAATGGGCAGGGGGTACCTACAATGAGCAGTTCTTC. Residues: CASSEWAGGTYNEQFF.

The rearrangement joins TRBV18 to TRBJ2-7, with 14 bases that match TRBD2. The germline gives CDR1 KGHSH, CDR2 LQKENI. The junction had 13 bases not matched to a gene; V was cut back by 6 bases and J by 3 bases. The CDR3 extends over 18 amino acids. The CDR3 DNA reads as TGTGCCAGCTCCCTAACCCCGGGACTAGCGGGGGTGAACTACGAGCAGTACTTC. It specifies CASSLTPGLAGVNYEQYF.

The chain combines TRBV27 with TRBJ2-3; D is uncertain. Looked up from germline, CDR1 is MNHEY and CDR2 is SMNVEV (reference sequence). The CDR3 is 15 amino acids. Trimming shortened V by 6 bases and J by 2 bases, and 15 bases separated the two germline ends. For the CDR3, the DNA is TGTGCCAGCAGGCTCCTAAGAACTGTCACAGATACGCAGTATTTT. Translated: CASRLLRTVTDTQYF.

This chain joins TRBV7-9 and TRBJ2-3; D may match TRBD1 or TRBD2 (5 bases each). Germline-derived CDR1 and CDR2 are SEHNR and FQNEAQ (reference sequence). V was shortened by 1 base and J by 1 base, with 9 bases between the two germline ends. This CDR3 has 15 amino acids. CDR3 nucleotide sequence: TGTGCCAGCAGCTTAGTACTGGGGGGCACAGATACGCAGTATTTT. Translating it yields CASSLVLGGTDTQYF.

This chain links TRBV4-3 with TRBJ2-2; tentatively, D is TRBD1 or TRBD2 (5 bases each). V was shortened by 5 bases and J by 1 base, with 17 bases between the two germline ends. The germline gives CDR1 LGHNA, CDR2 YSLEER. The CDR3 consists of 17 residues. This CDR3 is CASSFEQVGGNTGELFF. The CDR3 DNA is TGCGCCAGCAGCTTCGAACAGGTTGGGGGGAACACCGGGGAGCTGTTTTTT.